The TCR beta chain under discussion was sequenced for a study of blood T cell repertoires in COVID-19. In the original processing: How many nucleated cells were present was estimated from reference gene primer amplification. Assay: immunoSEQ multiplex PCR; the TCRdb copy retains only in-frame clones and omits some. That table supplies the V and J calls and clone size; D and trimming were determined from the DNA. The sample yields 150,000 to 200,000 clones, approximately 86% seen once. This clone was detected only a few times. Germline V gene sequence: CDR1 MDHEN, CDR2 SYDVKM. The CDR3 covers 14 residues. Trimming pared 3 bases from V and 7 bases from J, leaving 15 bases between.

This receptor was identified in a man between 40 and 49 years old with active or convalescent COVID-19. Input material: peripheral blood. The chain employs TRBV28 and TRBJ2-5; D not certain. The CDR3 bases are TGTGCCAGCAGTTTGGGTCAGGTCAAAGGGACCCAGTACTTC. Translation: CASSLGQVKGTQYF. Combining the CDR3 with reference TRBV28 and TRBJ2-5 gives the whole variable domain DVKVTQSSRYLVKRTGEKVFLECVQDMDHENMFWYRQDPGLGLRLIYFSYDVKMKEKGDIPEGYSVSREKKERFSLILESASTNQTSMYLCASSLGQVKGTQYFGPGTRLLVL.